This TCR beta chain was sequenced for a study of blood T cells in healthy people across ages (dated by TCRdb to the mid-2010s). Background on the whole study: In model experiments, roughly one uniquely barcoded TCR beta cDNA molecule per two T cells was captured by template switching. To avoid experimental bias, donors of different ages were spread randomly across the sequencing lanes. Four age groups were formed from the donors: young (average 16 years), middle-aged (roughly 38), aged (over 55) and long-lived (more than 75). For two donors (one aged 18 to 30 and one aged 80 or older), the study analyzed two additional independent replicas of 1 million unique cDNA reads from the same blood draw. Using deep sequencing normalized with unique cDNA molecular identifiers, the study measured how TCR beta repertoire diversity changes with age. Broad study findings and their caveats: Observed TCR beta diversity correlated strongly with the percentage of naive T cells measured by flow cytometry. Because profiling used bulk unsorted PBMCs, naive and antigen-experienced compartments could not be compared conclusively. The long-lived group showed more naive CD4+ T cells, fewer expanded clones and increased TCR diversity than the aged group, suggesting age selection. The CMV infection status of donors was not known, potentially confounding age-related changes in expanded clonotypes. Estimates of total diversity from one million sequenced T cells were regarded as lower bounds and underestimates. Observed TCR beta diversity per million T cells fell roughly linearly with age, and a significant reduction was already apparent by age roughly 41.

Donors were a few dozen systemically healthy Caucasian individuals from Russia aged 6 to 90 years. About 9.1 milliliters of peripheral blood were collected from each donor into EDTA-treated Vacutainer tubes. PBMCs were isolated by Ficoll-Paque density-gradient centrifugation, with at least 6.5 million obtained per sample. Trizol reagent was used to extract total RNA from the PBMCs, yielding at least 5.5 micrograms per sample. For every donor, flow cytometry on a PBMC aliquot measured the percentage of naive CD45RAhigh/CD27high T cells. This clonotype was counted a few times. The target of this receptor is not known. No much larger clonotype is one base removed from it; base qualities were not supplied. V and J are truncated by 3 bases and 1 base respectively, leaving an intervening sequence of 13 bases. From the cysteine up to the phenylalanine, the CDR3 has a length of 17 residues. The read is trimmed to its CDR3 DNA, 51 bases read in frame from base 1. Sequences MDHEN (CDR1) and SYDVKM (CDR2) are obtained from the germline V gene.

Library generation was performed with 5' RACE. TCRdb names Illumina HiSeq 2500 as the instrument used. A second PCR of roughly 7 to 11 cycles was performed with a sample-barcoded 5' primer and a J-beta primer mix. Each TCR beta cDNA molecule received a unique molecular identifier from a template-switch 5' adaptor carrying 12 random nucleotides. Each sample yielded at least 2.5 million CDR3-containing paired-end reads. The Mint cDNA synthesis kit, primed by a TRBC-specific oligonucleotide, was used to synthesize first-strand cDNA from all RNA. Following uracil-DNA glycosylase treatment, a first 18-cycle PCR with universal primers M1SS and BC2_uni_R was performed on all cDNA. Processing in the source paper ran as follows. For normalization, 1 million high-quality reads, each with a distinct molecular identifier, were randomly selected from each sample. Reads sharing molecular identifiers were discarded rather than binned into consensus sequences. MiTCR, run with a Q25 quality threshold and the strictest error-elimination algorithm, handled CDR3 identification, clonotype clustering and error correction. A nonparametric unseen species model using Euler transformation provided a lower-bound estimate of total TCR beta diversity. The raw public reads went through TCRdb reprocessing: fastp at Q25, MiXCR clone calling, in-frame beta chains kept. Entries that share a CDR3 protein sequence are merged under the most common genes and DNA. None of the V and J calls come from the authors' own analysis; TCRdb made them. Counted in this sample were 800,000 to 1,000,000 distinct CDR3 sequences; about 48% of them appeared once. Together, the top ten hold around 15% of the sample.

The chain links TRBV28 with TRBJ1-6, and possibly TRBD1, on 6 matching bases. Sequencing was done on a sample of blood. The receptor's source is a man aged 30 to 39 in good health. CDR3 sequence: CASSFPGAVSYNSPLHF. The DNA is TGTGCCAGCAGTTTTCCGGGGGCTGTATCCTATAATTCACCCCTCCACTTT.